Each of the 23 T cell receptor beta chains below was sequenced from the same sample in a study of T cell repertoires in cytomegalovirus infection. TCRdb used MiXCR to reprocess the reads, holding one entry per CDR3 protein. The table shows just over 300,000 distinct CDR3 sequences, with about 17% occurring only once. Sequencing was performed on PBMCs. The receptors were sampled from a human donor in good health (CMV status not recorded). Some clones in this sample may be carry-over from other donors' samples.

Only a few counts were recorded for this clonotype. This rearrangement joins TRBV20-1 to TRBJ2-3, with 12 nucleotides matching TRBD2. J was trimmed by 5 bases and V by 2 bases; bases with no gene match: 5. The CDR3 totals 15 residues. Germline V CDR1 and CDR2: DFQATT, SNEGSKA (reference sequence). The CDR3 sequence is CSARQASGGVDTQYF. The CDR3 DNA reads TGCAGTGCTAGACAAGCTAGCGGGGGGGTAGATACGCAGTATTTT.

This clonotype was detected many times. This chain joins TRBV7-2 and TRBJ2-7; 10 bases are shared with TRBD1. From germline, CDR1 is SGHTA and CDR2 FQGNSA. Trimming removed 7 bases from V and 4 bases from J; junction bases left unmatched: 16. The length of the CDR3 is 17 residues. The CDR3 DNA is TGTGCCAGCATCGACCGATCCGGGACAGGGGTTCGGTACGAGCAGTACTTC. It specifies CASIDRSGTGVRYEQYF.

This clonotype was observed at least ten times. The chain uses TRBV7-2 and TRBJ1-6, with D maybe TRBD1 (5 bases). In germline, CDR1 is SGHTA, CDR2 FQGNSA. This CDR3 is built from 15 residues. Trimming removed 4 bases at V and 5 bases at J, with 12 bases between. CDR3 nucleotides: TGTGCCAGCAGCTACCAGGGCGGGAATAATTCACCCCTCCACTTT. Translation gives CASSYQGGNNSPLHF.

This clonotype has a handful of counts. V is TRBV12-3 or TRBV12-4 and J is TRBJ2-7; possibly TRBD1 or TRBD2 for D (5 bases each). The CDR3 extends over 18 amino acids. The germline V and J ends were trimmed by 6 bases and 0 bases, with 24 bases remaining between them. The CDR3 nucleotides read TGTGCCAGCAGCCCCTGGAGTAAATCCGGGACCCACTCCTACGAGCAGTACTTC. Translation: CASSPWSKSGTHSYEQYF.

This clonotype was seen a few times. The chain links TRBV28 to TRBJ2-7, with D perhaps assigned TRBD1 or TRBD2 (5 bases each). V lost 1 base to trimming and J lost 0 bases, with 10 bases between them. The CDR3 consists of 15 residues. Per the germline V gene, CDR1 is MDHEN and CDR2 is SYDVKM. The CDR3 nucleotides are TGTGCCAGCAGTTTATTAGGGACGGTCTCCTACGAGCAGTACTTC. Protein sequence: CASSLLGTVSYEQYF.

The rearrangement joins TRBV11-2 to TRBJ2-3, with D possibly matching TRBD1 (6 bases). The V and J ends lost 3 bases and 7 bases respectively, with 14 bases between them. Germline values: CDR1 SGHAT, CDR2 FQNNGV. There are 14 residues in the CDR3. This CDR3 reads CASSFEQGLNTQYF. DNA for the CDR3: TGTGCCAGCAGCTTCGAACAGGGTCTGAATACGCAGTATTTT.

This clonotype appeared many times. The rearrangement links TRBV7-9 to TRBJ2-3, with D possibly being TRBD1 (5 bases). The CDR3 runs to 12 residues. Germline CDR1 is SEHNR and CDR2 is FQNEAQ (reference sequence). V was shortened by 7 bases and J by 9 bases, with 14 bases between the two germline ends. Here the CDR3 reads CASTQQQETQYF. In DNA, the CDR3 is TGTGCCAGCACACAGCAACAGGAAACGCAGTATTTT.

The J gene is TRBJ2-2, the V gene TRBV19; TRBD1 matches at 7 bases. The ends lost 3 bases at V and 2 bases at J; junction bases unmatched: 9. CDR3 size: 17 residues. Germline CDR1 and CDR2: LNHDA and SQIVND (reference sequence). The CDR3 bases are TGTGCCAGTAGTATCGCGCCAGGGGGTGGAAACACCGGGGAGCTGTTTTTT. Amino acids: CASSIAPGGGNTGELFF.

The table lists this clonotype with many counts. This chain joins TRBV5-1 and TRBJ2-1; 8 bases are a match to TRBD2. CDR3 length equals 14 residues. The germline gives CDR1 SGHRS, CDR2 YFSETQ. The ends lost 3 bases at V and 9 bases at J; junction bases unmatched: 8. For the CDR3, the DNA is TGCGCCAGCAGCTACGGGGGGGCGCAAGGTGAGCAGTTCTTC. Its translation: CASSYGGAQGEQFF.

The CDR3 sequence is CSATPGTGGAYGYTF. CDR3 in DNA: TGCAGTGCTACCCCCGGGACAGGGGGCGCCTATGGCTACACCTTC. V gene TRBV20-1 combines with J gene TRBJ1-2; 12 nucleotides line up with TRBD1. Germline CDR1 is DFQATT and CDR2 is SNEGSKA (reference sequence). This CDR3 has 15 residues. With V trimmed by 4 bases and J by 4 bases, 7 bases remained unmatched.

The chain uses TRBV7-9 and TRBJ2-7; D is ambiguous. V was pared by 6 bases and J by 2 bases, with 11 bases between. The germline V gene encodes CDR1 SEHNR and CDR2 FQNEAQ (reference sequence). CDR3 size: 13 residues. The CDR3 reads CASSSVSAYEQYF. The CDR3 DNA follows: TGTGCCAGCAGTTCCGTCTCAGCCTACGAGCAGTACTTC.

This clonotype was observed many times. The J gene is TRBJ2-1, the V gene TRBV5-1; the D call may be TRBD1 or TRBD2 (5 bases each). Looked up from germline, CDR1 is SGHRS and CDR2 is YFSETQ. The CDR3 consists of 16 residues. The V gene lost 4 bases and the J gene lost 2 bases, with 16 bases spanning the gap. CDR3 residues: CASSPGPSGAYNEQFF. The CDR3, as DNA: TGCGCCAGCAGCCCGGGACCCTCTGGGGCCTACAATGAGCAGTTCTTC.

In this sample, this clonotype turned up many times. The rearrangement links TRBV7-8 to TRBJ1-6; 8 bases fit TRBD1. With 5 bases clipped from V and 7 bases from J, the junction kept 19 bases outside the gene matches. CDR1 and CDR2 from the germline V gene are SGHVS and FQNEAQ. This CDR3 comprises 19 residues. CDR3 bases: TGTGCCAGCAGCGTAGTAGCCCACAGGGGGAAAGTGTGGAATTCACCCCTCCACTTT. This codes for CASSVVAHRGKVWNSPLHF.

The V and J genes are TRBV19 and TRBJ2-2; 12 bases agree with TRBD1. CDR3 length: 15 amino acids. Unmatched junction bases numbered 8, after V lost 8 bases and J lost 7 bases. Germline V CDR1 and CDR2: LNHDA, SQIVND (reference sequence). The CDR3 nucleotides are TGTGCCAGTGGCCCGGGACAGGGGGCAGGCGGGGAGCTGTTTTTT. Its protein is CASGPGQGAGGELFF.

This clonotype was seen many times. The chain employs TRBV7-9 and TRBJ2-5, with a possible D match to TRBD2 (5 bases). The CDR3 spans 15 residues. Germline V gives CDR1 SEHNR, CDR2 FQNEAQ (reference sequence). V shed 4 bases and J shed 0 bases, with 12 bases lying between them. The CDR3 spells CASSSIDGDQETQYF. The CDR3 bases are TGTGCCAGCAGCTCCATCGACGGGGACCAAGAGACCCAGTACTTC.

The rearrangement uses TRBV19 and TRBJ1-5; 9 positions match TRBD1. This CDR3 contains 16 residues. Germline CDR1 and CDR2: LNHDA and SQIVND (reference sequence). Germline trimming cut 9 bases from V and 2 bases from J; bases unmatched to any gene: 11. CDR3 sequence: CASLSGDRVGNQPQHF. The CDR3 DNA follows: TGTGCCAGCTTAAGTGGGGACAGGGTTGGCAATCAGCCCCAGCATTTT.

This chain links TRBV5-1 with TRBJ1-5; D not certain. CDR3 length equals 13 residues. Germline lookup yields CDR1 SGHRS and CDR2 YFSETQ. The ends were cut back, 2 bases at V and 7 bases at J, with 10 bases in the middle. The CDR3 loop reads CASSFPSPQPQHF. The CDR3 coding sequence is TGCGCCAGCAGCTTCCCTAGCCCCCAGCCCCAGCATTTT.

This clonotype was detected many times. The rearrangement joins TRBV28 to TRBJ2-1; TRBD2 is a possible D gene (5 bases). The germline gives CDR1 MDHEN, CDR2 SYDVKM. V was clipped by 2 bases and J by 9 bases, with 11 bases between them. The CDR3 covers 13 residues. The CDR3 loop reads CASSLRGWGEQFF. CDR3 DNA sequence: TGTGCCAGCAGTTTACGGGGTTGGGGTGAGCAGTTCTTC.

Remarks on this clonotype: Compared with germline, one end of the junction differs, possibly owing to a read error. The rearrangement joins TRBV7-4 to TRBJ2-3; perhaps TRBD1 as D (6 bases). Germline assignment: CDR1 SGHVT and CDR2 SQSDAQ. CDR3 length equals 16 residues. This CDR3 is CASSSNEGESKDTQYF. Here the CDR3 DNA reads TGTGCCAGCAGCAGCAATGAGGGGGAGAGCAAAGATACGCAGTATTTT.

This chain uses TRBV20-1 with TRBJ1-2; D is ambiguous. This CDR3 spans 14 amino acids. Between the trimmed V and J ends, which lost 4 bases and 2 bases, there was a span of 14 bases. Per germline, CDR1 DFQATT and CDR2 SNEGSKA (reference sequence). CDR3 sequence: CSATLNSFNYGYTF. The CDR3 DNA reads as TGCAGTGCTACGTTGAATAGCTTCAACTATGGCTACACCTTC.

This clonotype was observed a handful of times. The chain uses TRBV7-6 and TRBJ1-6; 7 bases line up with TRBD1. J gave up 10 bases and V 1 base, and 4 bases lay outside the gene matches. CDR1 SGHVS and CDR2 FNYEAQ come from the germline V gene. This CDR3 has 14 residues. The CDR3 DNA is TGTGCCAGCAGCTTAGGACAGGGCCCCTCACCCCTCCACTTT. Its translation is CASSLGQGPSPLHF.

This clonotype was detected many times. V is TRBV20-1 and J is TRBJ1-5; TRBD1 might be the D (5 bases). Germline V lookup: CDR1 DFQATT, CDR2 SNEGSKA (reference sequence). V lost 5 bases to trimming and J lost 4 bases, with 15 bases between them. The CDR3 consists of 14 residues. Here the CDR3 reads CSAPSGEDNQPQHF. The CDR3, as DNA: TGCAGTGCTCCTTCGGGGGAAGATAATCAGCCCCAGCATTTT.

A word on this clonotype: A much larger clone is a single base away; this may be a read error. This likely comes from a read error, as the CDR3 has no conserved phenylalanine or tryptophan at its end. The chain has TRBV28 and TRBJ2-3; D call uncertain. V lost 5 bases, J lost 2 bases, and 11 bases lay in between. Germline-derived CDR1 and CDR2 are MDHEN and SYDVKM. This CDR3 comprises 14 residues. This chain's CDR3 is CASSPPTNTDTQYY. In nucleotides, the CDR3 is TGTGCCAGCAGTCCCCCAACGAACACAGATACGCAGTATTAT.